This T cell receptor beta chain was found in a study of metastatic and nonmetastatic thyroid tumors (dated by TCRdb to between 2020 and 2021). For the wider study: The researchers compared repertoires between peripheral blood samples and tumor or nodule tissue samples from patients with malignant or benign thyroid disease. Overall results and qualifications from the work: TCR beta diversity was reported as significantly higher in malignant tumors than in benign nodules, in both blood and tumor samples.

CDR1 and CDR2 are drawn from the germline V gene: MNHNS, SASEGT. V was cut back by 5 bases and J by 2 bases, leaving a gap of 10 bases between them. Reading from cysteine to phenylalanine, the CDR3 counts 13 amino acids. Only CDR3 DNA is held: 39 bases, read in frame from base 1. No treatment had been received by any patient before thyroid surgery. Using T-cell receptor beta sequencing, the study looked back at clinical samples from patients collected from the early 2010s to the late 2010s. Library preparation was by PCR. TCRdb names Illumina HiSeq 4000 as the instrument used. The TCR beta-chain CDR3 region of each patient was profiled by high-throughput sequencing. Per the source publication's procedure: A classifier to discriminate distant-metastatic papillary thyroid cancer patients was built from CDR3 differences across clinicopathological groups. The Shannon index was used to measure repertoire diversity, and the Morisita-Horn index was used to measure how similar tumor and blood repertoires were. TCRdb ran its own pipeline on the public reads, namely fastp trimming at Q25 and MiXCR clone calling, and kept in-frame beta chains. TCRdb's processing, not the authors', yielded these V and J calls. The sample has under 20,000 clones on record, around a sixth of them singletons. The ten largest clones represent roughly 20% of the sample.

This clone was seen many times. Its specific antigen is unknown. No clone much larger than this one lies a single base away; base qualities are absent. Sequenced: blood. The receptor comes from a male donor with papillary thyroid cancer or a benign thyroid nodule (not recorded which). Some clones in this sample may be carry-over from other donors' samples. This chain is built from TRBV6-1 and TRBJ2-7; a confident D gene designation cannot be given. The CDR3 corresponds to CASSLLGTYEQYF. The nucleotide sequence is TGTGCCAGCAGTTTGCTGGGGACCTACGAGCAGTACTTC.